This T cell receptor (beta chain) was sequenced during a study of blood T cell repertoires in COVID-19. Looking at the study overall: Specimens from acute and convalescent COVID-19 originated in the United States, Italy and Spain. Sources were T cells, B-cell-depleted T cells, or PBMCs; the material itself was cDNA or gDNA.

Sequenced by immunoSEQ multiplex PCR; TCRdb stores in-frame clones only, minus some. The data hold 290,000 or so clones, with 65% to 90% observed a single time. Germline V gene lookup returns CDR1 SGHAT and CDR2 FQNNGV. Germline trimming cut 1 base from V and 4 bases from J; bases unmatched to any gene: 3. CDR3 size: 15 residues. This TCR was sampled from a man aged 45 to 65 with active or convalescent COVID-19. This chain connects TRBV11-2 to TRBJ2-3, with TRBD2 identical over 9 bases. The sequencing sample was made of peripheral blood. The CDR3 spells CASSLGAGGADTQYF. The CDR3 region has the DNA TGTGCCAGCAGCTTAGGAGCGGGAGGAGCAGATACGCAGTATTTT.